This T cell receptor beta chain is from a study of beta chain features in type 1 diabetes (dated by TCRdb to 2016 to 2018). About the study as a whole: No differences in mean age, gender distribution, total cell number or subset yield were found between patients and healthy donors. Across all samples, some 110,000,000 sorted cells were examined, and cell number per subset correlated strongly with RNA yield. The study compared TCRB repertoires of sorted circulating CD4+ T cell subsets between recently diagnosed type 1 diabetes patients and matched healthy donors. Regulatory and stem cell-like memory subsets were obtained from only 8 patients and roughly 8 healthy donors, while naive and central memory subsets were obtained from all 30 or so donors.

What the authors observed across the whole study: Because cDNA rather than genomic DNA was sequenced, highly expressing activated cells could have been over-represented, although no difference in activation and CD3 levels was found between groups. In all four CD4+ subsets, TCRB CDR3 length was moderately but significantly shorter in type 1 diabetes patients. Fewer insertions and more nucleotide deletions at VDJ recombination sites were observed in patients with type 1 diabetes, implying thymic rearrangement abnormalities. PCR might favor shorter templates, but patient and control samples were amplified and corrected together, so any skew would affect both groups equally. Because small numbers of individuals were included in the HLA sub-analyses, any influence of HLA type on TCRB rearrangement was left unresolved. Naive, central memory and regulatory TCRB repertoires appeared to be more similar among patients than among healthy donors.

The entire amount of isolated RNA was reverse transcribed using the High Capacity cDNA Reverse Transcription Kit, so the sequenced TCRB transcripts were expressed ones. Deep immunoSEQ sequencing was applied to naive, central memory and regulatory T cell samples, giving an average of roughly 3.5 million total reads per sample. Sorted cells were lysed in RLT buffer and RNA was extracted with DNase-treated RNeasy Micro or Mini kits, depending on cell number. To prevent cross-contamination, each cell subset was processed individually, whereas patient and healthy donor samples were processed jointly. Using the immunoSEQ multiplex PCR, TCRB sequences were amplified from cDNA into 87-bp fragments spanning the CDR3 region. The amplicons were sequenced using the Illumina HiSeq platform. The source study handled its data this way. Synthetic template baselines were used to correct PCR bias computationally, reads within Hamming distance 2 were collapsed, and singletons that could not be merged were discarded. Reads were aligned against IMGT to assign V, D and J genes, CDR3 length and insertions or deletions at six rearrangement sites. Within each subset, clonotype counts were normalized to sorted cell number, after which true diversity and Gini coefficients were computed with the tcR R package. The overlap coefficient, calculated on TCRB nucleotide sequences, was used to quantify repertoire sharing. As a proxy for the pre-selection repertoire, out-of-frame TCRB sequences from naive cells were analyzed. Held by TCRdb, this immuneACCESS table contains in-frame sequences only and omits some clones. Under half of the omission traces to an unresolved V gene where checked; the cause of the rest is unknown. V and J calls and clone size are as listed in that table; D and trimming were resolved from the DNA. The sample profile shows approximately 470,000 clones; approximately 30% of them were found once. The ten largest clones add up to 0.05% to 0.065% of the sample.

Concerning this clone: The clone's antigen remains unknown. There are no base qualities to consult, and no much larger clone falls within one base.

From each donor, a single peripheral blood sample of roughly 0.11 L on average was drawn into heparinised tubes. Naive, central memory, regulatory and stem cell-like memory CD4+ T cells were sorted on a BD FACSAria II using a panel including CD45RO, CCR7, CD25, CD127, CD95 and CD27. Every sorted population had a purity above 98%. Right away, PBMCs were isolated by Lymphoprep density gradient centrifugation and were stained directly, with no culture step. To minimize batch effects, samples were stained and sorted in pairs, one healthy donor with one patient per experiment. The CDR3 runs 14 amino acids, cysteine and phenylalanine included. Only the CDR3 part of the read is kept: 42 bases, read in frame from the first base. V is cut back by 2 bases and J by 6 bases, with 6 bases in the junction unmatched. As encoded in the germline V gene, CDR1 is SGHTA while CDR2 is FQGNSA.

This receptor was identified in a man between 18 and 35 years old in good health. Material for sequencing was naive CD4+ T cells from blood. Explained via the paper, the cell subset or site label denotes: true naive CD4+ T cells. The receptor chain draws on TRBV7-2 and TRBJ2-7, with TRBD2 identical over 8 junction bases. The sequenced DNA is TGTGCCAGCAGCTTACGAGTTAGCGGGACCGAGCAGTACTTC. This yields the protein CASSLRVSGTEQYF.